Sequencing of this TCR beta chain was carried out in a study of technical replicates of blood from several donors. This CDR3 has 14 amino acids. With V trimmed by 4 bases and J by 1 base, 4 bases remained unmatched. The germline V gene encodes CDR1 LNHDA and CDR2 SQIVND (reference sequence). TCRdb's copy holds only in-frame clones and misses some; the assay was immunoSEQ multiplex PCR. This sample has about 66,000 clones; more than 75% occur once, and the top ten carry about 4.7%. The chain couples TRBV19 to TRBJ2-7; 7 bases match TRBD2. This sequence was found in a human donor in good health. Some clones in this sample may be carry-over from other donors' samples. The sample consisted of PBMCs. CDR3 coding DNA: TGTGCCAGTAGTAGAGGGCGGGAGTCCTACGAGCAGTACTTC. Translated: CASSRGRESYEQYF.